The clone carrying this T cell receptor beta chain showed up just a few times. Its antigen is unknown. Treatment given: randomized to nivolumab then ipilimumab (arm A) or the reverse (arm B). Produced via immunoSEQ multiplex PCR; TCRdb's table is partial and in-frame only. The table shows around 19,000 clones, with about 28% occurring only once. Germline-derived CDR1 and CDR2 are SGDLS and YYNGEE. The length of the CDR3 is 14 residues. V dropped 3 bases and J dropped 1 base, with 8 bases sitting between them. These data belong to a study of sequential checkpoint blockade in melanoma. At the level of the study: Matched biopsies came pretreatment and at week 13 for approximately 21 patients. Points from the study as a whole: In arm A, pretreatment tumor clonality was associated with response.

The sequence was obtained from a human donor with melanoma. This specimen was tumor tissue (inferred from file names), taken from a patient given nivolumab and ipilimumab in sequence. The rearrangement uses TRBV9 and TRBJ1-3; D is unresolved. The CDR3 sequence is CASSDDTSGNTIYF. The CDR3 coding sequence is TGTGCCAGCAGCGACGACACATCTGGAAACACCATATATTTT.